One and the same sample provided the 10 T cell receptor beta chains below, sequenced in a study of blood T cell repertoires in COVID-19. Generated by immunoSEQ multiplex PCR, the TCRdb table keeps only in-frame clones and is missing some. Among 150,000 to 200,000 clones listed, more than 75% were seen once. The sample taken for sequencing was peripheral blood. Every receptor here comes from a woman between 65 and 79 years old with COVID-19, enrolled during active disease.

J is TRBJ2-7 and V is TRBV20-1; 10 nucleotides align to TRBD1. Per germline, CDR1 DFQATT and CDR2 SNEGSKA (reference sequence). With V trimmed by 3 bases and J by 6 bases, 8 bases remained unmatched. The CDR3 length is 14 residues. CDR3 loop: CSASARQGASEQYF. CDR3 sequence (DNA): TGCAGTGCTAGTGCTAGACAGGGGGCTAGCGAGCAGTACTTC.

V usage is TRBV11-2 and J usage is TRBJ1-6; 10 bases line up with TRBD1. V gave up 5 bases and J gave up 5 bases; unmatched junction bases: 6. The germline V gene encodes CDR1 SGHAT and CDR2 FQNNGV. The CDR3 has 16 residues. Here the CDR3 DNA reads TGTGCCAGCAGCCGGAGGGGGACAGGGGATAATTCACCCCTCCACTTT. As protein: CASSRRGTGDNSPLHF.

The genes are TRBV5-4 and TRBJ1-2, with 9 bases aligning to TRBD1. Germline lookup yields CDR1 SGHNT and CDR2 YYREEE (reference sequence). The CDR3 has 14 amino acids. The trim removed 5 bases at V and 3 bases at J, leaving 5 bases unmatched. CDR3 DNA sequence: TGTGCCAGCAGAACACAGGGGGCTGACTATGGCTACACCTTC. Protein: CASRTQGADYGYTF.

V and J are TRBV30 and TRBJ2-7; 8 bases agree with TRBD1. The CDR3 is 14 residues long. Germline values: CDR1 GTSNPN, CDR2 SVGIG (reference sequence). After removal of 3 bases from V and 3 bases from J, the junction contained 7 bases not matched to a gene. The CDR3 loop is CAWSDGTGYYEQYF. The CDR3 nucleotides are TGTGCCTGGAGCGATGGGACAGGATACTACGAGCAGTACTTC. The full variable domain, in which reference TRBV30 and TRBJ2-7 provide the parts outside the CDR3, is SQTIHQWPATLVQPVGSPLSLECTVEGTSNPNLYWYRQAAGRGLQLLFYSVGIGQISSEVPQNLSASRPQDRQFILSSKKLLLSDSGFYLCAWSDGTGYYEQYFGPGTRLTVT.

In this sample, this clone turned up once. The chain combines TRBV28 with TRBJ1-2, with D possibly matching TRBD1 (6 bases). CDR1 is MDHEN and CDR2 is SYDVKM in the germline V gene. The ends were cut back, 6 bases at V and 7 bases at J, with 15 bases in the middle. The CDR3 runs to 13 residues. CDR3 nucleotides: TGTGCCAGCAGGAAAGGGGGGGGCTTTGGCTACACCTTC. This translates into CASRKGGGFGYTF.

This clone was observed a handful of times. V is TRBV5-5 and J is TRBJ1-2, with 8 bases that match TRBD1. J was trimmed by 4 bases and V by 3 bases; bases with no gene match: 5. This CDR3 has 14 residues. The germline gives CDR1 SGHKS, CDR2 YYEKEE (reference sequence). CDR3 in amino acids: CASSSRTGTYGYTF. The CDR3 nucleotides read TGTGCCAGCAGCTCCCGGACAGGGACCTATGGCTACACCTTC.

This rearrangement joins TRBV3-1 (or the pseudogene TRBV3-2) to TRBJ2-1; D is perhaps TRBD2 (5 bases). The CDR3 sequence is 15 residues long. The V end lost 0 bases, the J end lost 9 bases, and 15 bases lay between the germline ends. Germline loops: CDR1 LGHDT, CDR2 YNNKEL (reference sequence). This CDR3 reads CASSQDWNLAVEQFF. Here the CDR3 DNA reads TGTGCCAGCAGCCAAGACTGGAACCTAGCAGTTGAGCAGTTCTTC.

The chain links TRBV28 to TRBJ1-2, with 8 positions matching TRBD1. CDR1 is MDHEN and CDR2 is SYDVKM in the germline V gene. The trim removed 1 base at V and 2 bases at J, leaving 3 bases unmatched. The CDR3 loop spans 15 amino acids. CDR3 protein: CASSLLGTGNYGYTF. The CDR3 DNA sequence: TGTGCCAGCAGTTTATTAGGGACAGGAAACTATGGCTACACCTTC.

This chain connects TRBV12-3 or TRBV12-4 to TRBJ2-1; no clear D gene. This CDR3 spans 13 amino acids. V was pared by 2 bases and J by 6 bases, with 8 bases between. The CDR3 DNA reads as TGTGCCAGCAGTTTATGGGCCATCAATGAGCAGTTCTTC. Residues: CASSLWAINEQFF.

This clone was seen just once. J is TRBJ1-3 and V is TRBV10-3, with D tentatively TRBD1 (5 bases). Trimming shortened V by 8 bases and J by 0 bases, and 14 bases separated the two germline ends. The CDR3 runs to 15 residues. Germline CDR1 and CDR2: ENHRY and SYGVKD. For the CDR3, the DNA is TGTGCCATCCGCCCTCTAGACAGCTCTGGAAACACCATATATTTT. Amino acids: CAIRPLDSSGNTIYF.